The rows below give T cell receptor beta chains drawn from one sample of a study of T cells in narcolepsy. This table comes from immunoSEQ multiplex PCR, and its TCRdb copy is limited to in-frame clones, with some not included. The sample carries 20,000 to 30,000 clones, around 63% recorded once. The sample taken for sequencing was memory (CD45RA-) CD4+ T cells from blood. The receptors stem from a human donor in good health. Both conserved end residues are part of each CDR3. The order of the fields is V gene, clone size, J gene, D gene, CDR3 protein, CDR3 DNA. A D gene is named only where the DNA matches it firmly. A clone size is listed for some rows: how often the clone was seen (once, few, many), or a class if it is expanded.

v_call: TRBV13; clone_size: -; j_call: TRBJ2-5; d_call: TRBD2; cdr3_aa: CATSSGRGETQYF; cdr3_nt: TGTGCCACCTCAAGCGGGAGGGGAGAGACCCAGTACTTC
v_call: TRBV7-8; clone_size: -; j_call: TRBJ2-4; d_call: TRBD2; cdr3_aa: CASSLLVAGGVAKNIQYF; cdr3_nt: TGTGCCAGCAGCTTACTGGTAGCGGGAGGGGTAGCCAAAAACATTCAGTACTTC
v_call: TRBV5-6; clone_size: few; j_call: TRBJ1-2; d_call: -; cdr3_aa: CASSLLGAGYGYTF; cdr3_nt: TGTGCCAGCAGCTTGTTAGGCGCCGGCTATGGCTACACCTTC
v_call: TRBV5-1; clone_size: medium-sized; j_call: TRBJ2-2; d_call: -; cdr3_aa: CASSLASGINGELFF; cdr3_nt: TGCGCCAGCAGCTTGGCCTCAGGGATAAACGGGGAGCTGTTTTTT
v_call: TRBV9; clone_size: few; j_call: TRBJ1-3; d_call: TRBD1; cdr3_aa: CASGPGGEGGGNTIYF; cdr3_nt: TGTGCCAGCGGGCCAGGGGGCGAGGGAGGTGGAAACACCATATATTTT
v_call: TRBV5-4; clone_size: -; j_call: TRBJ2-2; d_call: TRBD2; cdr3_aa: CASSDWTRRNTGELFF; cdr3_nt: TGTGCCAGCAGCGATTGGACTAGGCGGAACACCGGGGAGCTGTTTTTT
v_call: TRBV6-1; clone_size: -; j_call: TRBJ1-1; d_call: TRBD1; cdr3_aa: CASSPVFDRATEAFF; cdr3_nt: TGTGCCAGCAGCCCCGTTTTCGACAGGGCCACTGAAGCTTTCTTT
v_call: TRBV11-3; clone_size: -; j_call: TRBJ2-2; d_call: -; cdr3_aa: CASSSTGANTGELFF; cdr3_nt: TGTGCCAGCAGCTCCACAGGAGCCAACACCGGGGAGCTGTTTTTT
v_call: TRBV16; clone_size: -; j_call: TRBJ1-4; d_call: -; cdr3_aa: CASSQFPGTNEKLFF; cdr3_nt: TGTGCCAGCAGCCAATTCCCGGGAACTAATGAAAAACTGTTTTTT
v_call: TRBV6-1; clone_size: few; j_call: TRBJ2-3; d_call: -; cdr3_aa: CASNLGSMGDTQYF; cdr3_nt: TGTGCCAGCAATTTAGGGTCAATGGGCGATACGCAGTATTTT
v_call: TRBV5-1; clone_size: -; j_call: TRBJ1-2; d_call: -; cdr3_aa: CASSTEGLYGYTF; cdr3_nt: TGCGCCAGCAGCACCGAGGGACTCTATGGCTACACCTTC
v_call: TRBV14; clone_size: medium-sized; j_call: TRBJ2-7; d_call: TRBD2; cdr3_aa: CASSPAGGGYEQYF; cdr3_nt: TGTGCCAGCAGCCCCGCGGGAGGAGGATACGAGCAGTACTTC
v_call: TRBV7-3; clone_size: few; j_call: TRBJ1-5; d_call: TRBD1; cdr3_aa: CASSLLSRGPQPQHF; cdr3_nt: TGTGCCAGCAGCTTACTCTCTAGGGGGCCGCAGCCCCAGCATTTT
v_call: TRBV19; clone_size: -; j_call: TRBJ2-7; d_call: TRBD2; cdr3_aa: CASSFTSGASSYEQYF; cdr3_nt: TGTGCCAGTAGTTTCACTAGCGGGGCGAGCTCCTACGAGCAGTACTTC
v_call: TRBV30; clone_size: few; j_call: TRBJ2-3; d_call: TRBD2; cdr3_aa: CAWSGLAGGRTDTQYF; cdr3_nt: TGTGCCTGGAGCGGACTAGCGGGGGGCCGCACAGATACGCAGTATTTT
v_call: TRBV6-5; clone_size: few; j_call: TRBJ1-1; d_call: -; cdr3_aa: CASSYSTTSEGTEAFF; cdr3_nt: TGTGCCAGCAGTTACTCGACTACCTCGGAAGGCACTGAAGCTTTCTTT
v_call: TRBV30; clone_size: -; j_call: TRBJ1-3; d_call: TRBD1; cdr3_aa: CAWSGTGAWKSYF; cdr3_nt: TGTGCCTGGTCAGGGACAGGGGCTTGGAAGTCATATTTT
v_call: TRBV5-5; clone_size: -; j_call: TRBJ1-5; d_call: -; cdr3_aa: CASSLAPPQPQHF; cdr3_nt: TGTGCCAGCAGCTTGGCCCCCCCTCAGCCCCAGCATTTT
v_call: TRBV4-3; clone_size: -; j_call: TRBJ2-4; d_call: -; cdr3_aa: CASSQEGGGGFIQYF; cdr3_nt: TGCGCCAGCAGCCAAGAAGGCGGGGGCGGATTCATTCAGTACTTC
v_call: TRBV5-6; clone_size: -; j_call: TRBJ2-7; d_call: -; cdr3_aa: CASSSRAGSYEQYF; cdr3_nt: TGTGCCAGCAGCTCGAGGGCCGGGTCCTACGAGCAGTACTTC
v_call: TRBV4-2; clone_size: -; j_call: TRBJ2-1; d_call: -; cdr3_aa: CASSQDRGATEQFF; cdr3_nt: TGTGCCAGCAGCCAAGATCGCGGCGCAACAGAGCAGTTCTTC
v_call: TRBV6-5; clone_size: few; j_call: TRBJ2-7; d_call: TRBD1; cdr3_aa: CASSYRGLDEQYF; cdr3_nt: TGTGCCAGCAGTTACAGGGGGCTGGACGAGCAGTACTTC
v_call: TRBV6-1; clone_size: few; j_call: TRBJ2-7; d_call: -; cdr3_aa: CASGGDGPTETF; cdr3_nt: TGTGCCAGCGGCGGCGATGGACCTACCGAAACCTTC
v_call: TRBV29-1; clone_size: -; j_call: TRBJ2-6; d_call: -; cdr3_aa: CSVSSPGGANVLTF; cdr3_nt: TGCAGCGTTTCCTCTCCCGGTGGGGCCAACGTCCTGACTTTC
v_call: TRBV6-1; clone_size: -; j_call: TRBJ2-5; d_call: -; cdr3_aa: CAISESMDRTRKTQYF; cdr3_nt: TGTGCCATCAGTGAGTCGATGGACAGAACTCGGAAGACCCAGTACTTC
v_call: TRBV6-1; clone_size: -; j_call: TRBJ1-5; d_call: -; cdr3_aa: CASSDRVEQPQHF; cdr3_nt: TGTGCCAGCAGTGACAGGGTGGAACAGCCCCAGCATTTT
v_call: TRBV18; clone_size: -; j_call: TRBJ2-3; d_call: -; cdr3_aa: CASSAGFSIADTQYF; cdr3_nt: TGTGCCAGCTCGGCAGGGTTTTCGATCGCAGATACGCAGTATTTT
v_call: TRBV5-1; clone_size: -; j_call: TRBJ1-4; d_call: -; cdr3_aa: CASSLSEVNEKLFF; cdr3_nt: TGCGCCAGCAGCTTGTCGGAAGTAAATGAAAAACTGTTTTTT
v_call: TRBV5-1; clone_size: once; j_call: TRBJ2-3; d_call: -; cdr3_aa: CASSLRQDTDTQYF; cdr3_nt: TGCGCCAGCAGTCTCCGCCAGGACACAGATACGCAGTATTTT
v_call: TRBV5-6; clone_size: -; j_call: TRBJ2-7; d_call: -; cdr3_aa: CASSSDGYGEQYF; cdr3_nt: TGTGCCAGCAGCTCTGACGGGTATGGCGAGCAGTACTTC
v_call: TRBV16; clone_size: -; j_call: TRBJ1-5; d_call: TRBD1; cdr3_aa: CASSGTGNGPQHF; cdr3_nt: TGTGCCAGCAGCGGGACAGGGAACGGGCCCCAGCATTTT
v_call: TRBV30; clone_size: -; j_call: TRBJ2-1; d_call: -; cdr3_aa: CAWMARDEQFF; cdr3_nt: TGTGCCTGGATGGCGCGCGATGAGCAGTTCTTC
v_call: TRBV15; clone_size: -; j_call: TRBJ1-2; d_call: TRBD1; cdr3_aa: CATSSPGQGFRYGYTF; cdr3_nt: TGTGCCACCAGCAGCCCGGGACAGGGATTCCGATATGGCTACACCTTC
v_call: TRBV27; clone_size: -; j_call: TRBJ2-3; d_call: TRBD2; cdr3_aa: CATSRTSGRTDTQYF; cdr3_nt: TGTGCCACCTCGCGGACTAGCGGCCGCACAGATACGCAGTATTTT
v_call: TRBV30; clone_size: -; j_call: TRBJ1-6; d_call: TRBD1; cdr3_aa: CAWSSGQGGSPLHF; cdr3_nt: TGTGCCTGGAGTTCCGGACAGGGCGGTTCACCCCTCCACTTT
v_call: TRBV9; clone_size: -; j_call: TRBJ2-3; d_call: TRBD2; cdr3_aa: CASSVVGSGGTDTQYF; cdr3_nt: TGTGCCAGCAGCGTAGTGGGTAGCGGGGGCACAGATACGCAGTATTTT
v_call: TRBV28; clone_size: few; j_call: TRBJ1-2; d_call: -; cdr3_aa: CASSFRGGGYTF; cdr3_nt: TGTGCCAGCAGTTTTAGGGGGGGCGGCTACACCTTC
v_call: TRBV7-2; clone_size: -; j_call: TRBJ1-2; d_call: -; cdr3_aa: CASSPRPNYGYTF; cdr3_nt: TGTGCCAGCAGCCCCAGACCCAACTATGGCTACACCTTC
v_call: TRBV14; clone_size: -; j_call: TRBJ2-1; d_call: TRBD2; cdr3_aa: CASSQELQGLAGNEQFF; cdr3_nt: TGTGCCAGCAGCCAAGAATTGCAGGGACTAGCGGGCAATGAGCAGTTCTTC
v_call: TRBV4-3; clone_size: once; j_call: TRBJ1-2; d_call: -; cdr3_aa: CASSQDLGKGGYTF; cdr3_nt: TGCGCCAGCAGCCAAGATCTCGGGAAAGGCGGCTACACCTTC